Listed below are T cell receptor beta chains from one sample, sequenced in a study of blood T cell repertoires in COVID-19. Some clones are missing from TCRdb's copy, which holds only in-frame ones; the method was immunoSEQ multiplex PCR. This table has 50,000 to 75,000 clones, about 70% appearing once. Source material: peripheral blood. The receptors originated from a human donor in a cohort sampled during active COVID-19. Both conserved end residues are part of each CDR3. Each record gives: J gene, D gene, clone size, V gene, CDR3 protein, CDR3 DNA. D genes are given only for firm matches. Clone sizes are given selectively: once, few, many, or a class where the clone is expanded.

J gene: TRBJ2-1; D gene: .; clone size: .; V gene: TRBV10-1; CDR3 protein: CASSDNSNEQFF; CDR3 DNA: TGCGCCAGCAGTGATAATTCGAATGAGCAGTTCTTC
J gene: TRBJ2-1; D gene: TRBD2; clone size: .; V gene: TRBV3-1/TRBV3-2; CDR3 protein: CASSQVGSGGAVEQFF; CDR3 DNA: TGTGCCAGCAGCCAAGTGGGGAGCGGGGGGGCCGTTGAGCAGTTCTTC
J gene: TRBJ2-5; D gene: TRBD2; clone size: .; V gene: TRBV6-2/TRBV6-3; CDR3 protein: CASSSGGGRETQYF; CDR3 DNA: TGTGCCAGCAGTTCTGGCGGGGGGCGAGAGACCCAGTACTTC
J gene: TRBJ1-5; D gene: .; clone size: .; V gene: TRBV27; CDR3 protein: CASRRTELNQPQHF; CDR3 DNA: TGTGCCAGCAGACGGACAGAATTAAATCAGCCCCAGCATTTT
J gene: TRBJ1-5; D gene: TRBD1; clone size: .; V gene: TRBV30; CDR3 protein: CAWNGQDPNQPQHF; CDR3 DNA: TGTGCCTGGAACGGACAGGACCCAAATCAGCCCCAGCATTTT
J gene: TRBJ1-6; D gene: .; clone size: .; V gene: TRBV7-2; CDR3 protein: CASSLQGTSYNSPLHF; CDR3 DNA: TGTGCCAGCAGCTTACAGGGCACCTCCTATAATTCACCCCTCCACTTT
J gene: TRBJ1-4; D gene: .; clone size: few; V gene: TRBV3-1/TRBV3-2; CDR3 protein: CASSQGQARGEKLFF; CDR3 DNA: TGTGCCAGCAGCCAAGGACAGGCGAGAGGTGAAAAACTGTTTTTT
J gene: TRBJ1-1; D gene: TRBD1; clone size: .; V gene: TRBV4-3; CDR3 protein: CASSQDFSGTVEAFF; CDR3 DNA: TGCGCCAGCAGCCAAGATTTTTCCGGGACAGTAGAAGCTTTCTTT
J gene: TRBJ1-1; D gene: .; clone size: .; V gene: TRBV18; CDR3 protein: CASSPGLNTEAFF; CDR3 DNA: TGTGCCAGCTCACCGGGACTTAACACTGAAGCTTTCTTT
J gene: TRBJ1-5; D gene: .; clone size: .; V gene: TRBV6-6; CDR3 protein: CASSPRFFQGDSNQPQHF; CDR3 DNA: TGTGCCAGCAGTCCCCGGTTCTTCCAGGGTGATAGCAATCAGCCCCAGCATTTT
J gene: TRBJ1-5; D gene: .; clone size: .; V gene: TRBV6-2/TRBV6-3; CDR3 protein: CASSHGGGASNQPQHF; CDR3 DNA: TGTGCCAGCAGCCACGGGGGGGGCGCGAGCAATCAGCCCCAGCATTTT
J gene: TRBJ1-3; D gene: .; clone size: once; V gene: TRBV3-1/TRBV3-2; CDR3 protein: CASEGVSSGNTIYF; CDR3 DNA: TGTGCCTCCGAGGGGGTAAGCTCTGGAAACACCATATATTTT
J gene: TRBJ2-3; D gene: TRBD2; clone size: once; V gene: TRBV2; CDR3 protein: CASTTISGLAGGSTDTQYF; CDR3 DNA: TGTGCCAGCACCACAATCTCCGGACTAGCGGGGGGGAGCACAGATACGCAGTATTTT
J gene: TRBJ1-4; D gene: TRBD1; clone size: few; V gene: TRBV4-2; CDR3 protein: CASSQGLPRQGAVGEKLFF; CDR3 DNA: TGTGCCAGCAGCCAGGGTCTACCGAGACAGGGCGCGGTAGGTGAAAAACTGTTTTTT
J gene: TRBJ1-2; D gene: .; clone size: few; V gene: TRBV10-2; CDR3 protein: CASSDLVGGYTF; CDR3 DNA: TGCGCCAGCAGTGATCTCGTCGGGGGCTACACCTTC
J gene: TRBJ1-1; D gene: .; clone size: .; V gene: TRBV29-1; CDR3 protein: CSVEIRTGIGDTEAFF; CDR3 DNA: TGCAGCGTTGAGATTCGAACAGGAATTGGGGACACTGAAGCTTTCTTT
J gene: TRBJ2-4; D gene: .; clone size: once; V gene: TRBV7-2; CDR3 protein: CASSLGGGARDIQYF; CDR3 DNA: TGTGCCAGCAGCTTAGGAGGGGGGGCGAGGGACATTCAGTACTTC